These T cell receptor beta chains were read from a single sample in a study of early T cells in non-severe SARS-CoV-2 infection. TCRdb re-analysed the 5' RACE reads in MiXCR, keeping a single row per CDR3 protein. This table holds around 67,000 distinct CDR3 sequences, roughly 11% found once. Sample: whole blood. These receptor sequences come from an adult who was a healthcare worker with PCR-confirmed SARS-CoV-2 infection or an uninfected control (not recorded which). CDR3s include the opening cysteine and the closing phenylalanine or tryptophan. The order of the fields is V gene, clone size, D gene, J gene, CDR3 protein, CDR3 DNA. A D gene is named only where the DNA matches it firmly. A clone size is listed for some rows: how often the clone was seen (once, few, many), or a class if it is expanded.

TRBV27	many	-	TRBJ1-1	CASSSPKRNPREAFF	TGTGCCAGCAGTTCGCCCAAGAGGAACCCGCGAGAAGCTTTCTTT
TRBV20-1	-	-	TRBJ1-5	CSAHGVDQPQHF	TGCAGTGCCCACGGGGTAGATCAGCCCCAGCATTTT
TRBV12-5	many	-	TRBJ2-5	CASGSGLEETQYF	TGTGCTAGTGGTTCGGGCTTGGAAGAGACCCAGTACTTC
TRBV21-1	many	-	TRBJ2-4	CASSIPARGQGASKNIQYF	TGTGCCAGCAGCATCCCGGCACGCGGACAGGGGGCCTCCAAAAACATTCAGTACTTC
TRBV29-1	-	TRBD1	TRBJ2-1	CSVWTGSAYNEQFF	TGCAGCGTTTGGACAGGGAGTGCCTACAATGAGCAGTTCTTC
TRBV5-1	many	-	TRBJ2-5	CASSLDSQLGETQYF	TGCGCCAGCAGCCTGGACAGCCAGCTTGGAGAGACCCAGTACTTC
TRBV10-1	-	-	TRBJ2-7	CASSAKDSTYEQYF	TGCGCCAGCAGTGCCAAAGACAGCACCTACGAGCAGTACTTC
TRBV3-1	many	-	TRBJ1-3	CASSRTGLSGNTIYF	TGTGCCAGCAGCAGAACAGGCCTCTCTGGAAACACCATATATTTT
TRBV29-1	many	-	TRBJ2-7	CSAAVHAYEQYF	TGCAGCGCCGCGGTACACGCGTACGAGCAGTACTTC
TRBV11-2	-	-	TRBJ2-1	CASSSVTYNEQFF	TGTGCCAGCAGCTCTGTGACCTACAATGAGCAGTTCTTC
TRBV12-3/TRBV12-4	many	TRBD1	TRBJ1-1	CASSPRTGLNTEAFF	TGTGCCAGCAGTCCGAGGACAGGGCTGAACACTGAAGCTTTCTTT
TRBV20-1	-	-	TRBJ2-3	CSARGQLADADTQYF	TGCAGTGCTAGGGGCCAACTAGCCGACGCAGATACGCAGTATTTT
TRBV6-1	many	-	TRBJ2-2	CASSPGERDTGELFF	TGTGCCAGCAGTCCCGGGGAGCGGGACACCGGGGAGCTGTTTTTT
TRBV19	many	-	TRBJ2-2	CASTTRGSGPGTGELFF	TGTGCCAGTACCACTAGGGGGAGCGGCCCCGGCACCGGGGAGCTGTTTTTT
TRBV6-1	medium-sized	-	TRBJ1-2	CASSLQGDYGYTF	TGTGCCAGCAGTCTCCAGGGTGACTATGGCTACACCTTC
TRBV7-2	-	-	TRBJ2-1	CASSPSPTYNEQFF	TGTGCCAGCAGCCCTTCCCCAACCTACAATGAGCAGTTCTTC
TRBV9	-	-	TRBJ2-1	CASSAPQDSHNEQFF	TGTGCCAGCAGCGCCCCCCAAGACAGCCACAATGAGCAGTTCTTC
TRBV6-1	many	-	TRBJ2-2	CASSPSLFFQGGNTGELFF	TGTGCCAGCAGTCCAAGCCTGTTTTTCCAGGGGGGGAACACCGGGGAGCTGTTTTTT
TRBV29-1	-	-	TRBJ1-1	CSVEKGSNTEAFF	TGCAGCGTTGAAAAGGGATCGAACACTGAAGCTTTCTTT
TRBV3-1	few	-	TRBJ2-7	CASSQEGREQYF	TGTGCCAGCAGCCAAGAGGGGCGGGAGCAGTACTTC
TRBV6-5	medium-sized	TRBD2	TRBJ2-2	CASSSGLAVNTGELFF	TGTGCCAGCAGTTCTGGACTAGCGGTGAACACCGGGGAGCTGTTTTTT
TRBV20-1	many	TRBD2	TRBJ2-5	CSAPEPSGRETQYF	TGCAGTGCCCCGGAGCCTAGCGGAAGAGAGACCCAGTACTTC
TRBV7-6	many	-	TRBJ2-7	CASSLATRPYEQYF	TGTGCCAGCAGCTTAGCTACTAGACCCTACGAGCAGTACTTC
TRBV7-9	many	-	TRBJ1-6	CASSYRETSPLHF	TGTGCCAGCAGCTACAGGGAAACCTCACCCCTCCACTTT
TRBV25-1	many	-	TRBJ1-2	CASSESPPGAGGYTF	TGTGCCAGCAGTGAATCCCCCCCGGGGGCGGGGGGCTACACCTTC
TRBV5-4	many	TRBD1	TRBJ2-2	CASSGDRGLNTGELFF	TGTGCCAGCAGCGGGGACAGGGGGCTGAACACCGGGGAGCTGTTTTTT
TRBV5-6	many	TRBD1	TRBJ2-1	CASSHGQGRYNEQFF	TGTGCCAGCAGCCATGGACAGGGTCGCTACAATGAGCAGTTCTTC
TRBV12-3/TRBV12-4	many	-	TRBJ2-5	CATSGMEETQYF	TGTGCCACCTCGGGGATGGAAGAGACCCAGTACTTC
TRBV6-2/TRBV6-3	many	-	TRBJ1-5	CASSYLAHKAADHPQHF	TGTGCCAGCAGTTACTTGGCACACAAGGCGGCGGATCATCCCCAGCATTTT
TRBV19	many	-	TRBJ1-2	CASNRGQGNLRGYTF	TGTGCCAGTAATCGTGGGCAGGGGAACCTTAGGGGCTACACCTTC
TRBV5-4	-	TRBD1	TRBJ2-3	CASSSTGTGGGTDTQYF	TGTGCCAGCAGCTCGACGGGTACAGGGGGTGGCACAGATACGCAGTATTTT
TRBV29-1	few	-	TRBJ1-2	CSAGEKYGYTF	TGCAGCGCTGGGGAGAAGTATGGCTACACCTTC
TRBV5-1	-	TRBD2	TRBJ2-1	CASSLGLALYNEQFF	TGCGCCAGCAGCTTGGGACTAGCGCTCTACAATGAGCAGTTCTTC
TRBV19	many	TRBD1	TRBJ1-5	CASSQDRGQPQHF	TGTGCCAGTAGCCAGGACAGGGGTCAGCCCCAGCATTTT
TRBV29-1	few	TRBD2	TRBJ2-7	CSVELAENSYEQYF	TGCAGCGTTGAACTAGCGGAGAACTCCTACGAGCAGTACTTC
TRBV20-1	many	-	TRBJ2-6	CSALGGPGANVLTF	TGCAGTGCCCTTGGGGGTCCAGGGGCCAACGTCCTGACTTTC
TRBV4-2	many	-	TRBJ2-2	CASSQEFQRLLTGELFF	TGTGCCAGCAGCCAAGAGTTCCAGCGGTTACTCACCGGGGAGCTGTTTTTT
TRBV20-1	-	TRBD2	TRBJ2-3	CSAKGRGGATDTQYF	TGCAGTGCTAAGGGGCGCGGGGGGGCCACAGATACGCAGTATTTT
TRBV7-9	many	-	TRBJ2-7	CASSSYMQGTYEQYF	TGTGCCAGCAGCTCCTACATGCAGGGGACCTACGAGCAGTACTTC
TRBV11-2	few	TRBD1	TRBJ1-4	CASSPGAGGARNEKLFF	TGTGCCAGCAGCCCTGGGGCAGGGGGCGCCAGGAATGAAAAACTGTTTTTT
TRBV10-3	few	TRBD1	TRBJ2-7	CAISDRDSAAYEQYF	TGTGCCATCAGTGATAGGGACAGTGCAGCCTACGAGCAGTACTTC
TRBV18	many	TRBD1	TRBJ1-6	CASSPTGERSPLHF	TGTGCCAGCTCACCGACAGGGGAACGTTCACCCCTCCACTTT
TRBV2	many	TRBD1	TRBJ1-1	CASSAQQGYTEAFF	TGTGCCAGCAGTGCCCAACAGGGGTACACTGAAGCTTTCTTT
TRBV11-2	-	-	TRBJ2-6	CASEPSSGANVLTF	TGTGCCAGTGAGCCTAGCTCTGGGGCCAACGTCCTGACTTTC
TRBV20-1	-	-	TRBJ1-5	CSVTNWAPNQPQHF	TGCAGTGTAACAAATTGGGCCCCTAATCAGCCCCAGCATTTT
TRBV6-1	many	TRBD1	TRBJ2-7	CASSEPGQGFEQYF	TGTGCCAGCAGTGAACCGGGACAGGGTTTCGAGCAGTACTTC